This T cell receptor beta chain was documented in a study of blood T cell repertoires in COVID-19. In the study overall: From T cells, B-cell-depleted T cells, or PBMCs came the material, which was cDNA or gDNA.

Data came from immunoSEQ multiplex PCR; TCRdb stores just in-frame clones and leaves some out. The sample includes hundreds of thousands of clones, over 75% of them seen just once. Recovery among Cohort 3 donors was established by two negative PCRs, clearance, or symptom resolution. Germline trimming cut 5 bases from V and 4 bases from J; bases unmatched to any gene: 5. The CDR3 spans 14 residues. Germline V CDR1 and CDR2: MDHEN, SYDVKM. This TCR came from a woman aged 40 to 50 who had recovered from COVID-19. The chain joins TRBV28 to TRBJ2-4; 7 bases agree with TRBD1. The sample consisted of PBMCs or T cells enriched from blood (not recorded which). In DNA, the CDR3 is TGTGCCAGCAGTGGCGGACAGGTTAAAAACATTCAGTACTTC. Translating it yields CASSGGQVKNIQYF.